Listed below are T cell receptor beta chains from one sample, sequenced in a study of shared clonotypes between healthy human individuals. TCRdb keeps only in-frame clones here, not all; method: immunoSEQ multiplex PCR. The sample holds 450,000 to 600,000 clones; less than 85% are singletons and the top ten take roughly 13%. Sequencing was done on a sample of PBMCs. The origin of the receptors is a woman between 35 and 50 years old in good health. Some clones in this sample may be carry-over from other donors' samples. CDR3s include the opening cysteine and the closing phenylalanine or tryptophan. Fields, in order: CDR3 protein, J gene, V gene, clone size. The size of a clone is reported for some rows only, either as once, few or many, or as a class for expanded clones.

CASSLQGTGSYEQYF	TRBJ2-7	TRBV5-1	once
CASSLATGELFF	TRBJ2-2	TRBV7-9	.
CASSLSIVGEQFF	TRBJ2-1	TRBV7-9	.
CASSQGTNSNQPQHF	TRBJ1-5	TRBV4-3	.
CASSQTSGNTIYF	TRBJ1-3	TRBV7-3	.
CASSQDLVPGELFF	TRBJ2-2	TRBV4-1	.
CASRNPSIGQPQHF	TRBJ1-5	TRBV28	.
CSVAGRSYEQYF	TRBJ2-7	TRBV29-1	.
CASSSAGLGYGYTF	TRBJ1-2	TRBV28	.
CSVLAWGDSRFF	TRBJ2-1	TRBV29-1	once
CASSHGTSGSYEQYF	TRBJ2-7	TRBV5-4	.
CAITGGPLYEQYF	TRBJ2-7	TRBV6-1	.
CASSPLPGVRYEQYF	TRBJ2-7	TRBV7-6	.
CASRPGLAGTLVETQYF	TRBJ2-5	TRBV27	.